The sample holds many counts of the clone carrying this T cell receptor (beta chain). What it binds is not known. With 7 bases clipped from V and 4 bases from J, the junction kept 7 bases outside the gene matches. Germline lookup yields CDR1 MDHEN and CDR2 SYDVKM. This CDR3 contains 15 residues. With iRepertoire HTBI primers and Arm-PCR of CDR3 regions, TCR beta libraries were built. TCRdb re-derived calls from the multiplex PCR reads in MiXCR, one entry per CDR3 protein. The top ten clones hold over 11% of a sample with around 250,000 distinct CDR3 sequences, 20% of them seen once. This entry is derived from a study of regulatory T cells in long-lasting Graves disease. In the study overall: Antithyroid drug intake by newly diagnosed Graves' patients had lasted under 3 months. Study-level findings and limits: Persistent disease was associated with favored TRBV28 usage and with favored use of TRBJ1-2 and TRBJ2-5. Persistent patients shared more public clonotypes (approximately 2,500) than new patients (approximately 1,000).

Time point here: newly diagnosed GD, antithyroid drugs for less than 3 months. RNA extracted from PBMCs served as the sequencing template. Graves' disease was diagnosed by American Thyroid Association guidelines. Here the sequenced sample was peripheral blood mononuclear cells (PBMCs), taken at new diagnosis, from a patient treated with antithyroid drugs. The source is a female donor with Graves disease. V is TRBV28 and J is TRBJ2-3; the match to TRBD2 covers 11 bases. The CDR3 coding sequence is TGTGCCAGCACCGAAACTAGCGGGAGTGCAGATACGCAGTATTTT. This encodes CASTETSGSADTQYF.